This T cell receptor beta chain was captured by sequencing in a study of shared clonotypes between healthy human individuals. Regarding this clone: Its antigen is unknown.

Trimming took 5 bases from V and 5 from J; bases not matched to a gene: 16. The CDR3 has 19 amino acids. CDR1 is SGHTA, CDR2 FQGTGA, per germline. Into CD45RA+ naive and CD45RA-negative memory subsets, the CD4+ cells were split. Study-wide points: Compared with memory subsets, naive subsets generally had larger estimated richness.

Once extracted for a subset, genomic DNA was divided evenly among several immunoSEQ plates. Original processing methods: Sequence data from immunoSEQ were junction-only and lacked quality scores; consequently, filtering differed. TCRdb's copy holds only in-frame clones and misses some; the assay was immunoSEQ multiplex PCR. V, J and clone size were drawn from that table, and D and trimming were deduced from the DNA. The data contain about 2.4 million clones, approximately 93% of them singletons. This clonotype was obtained from a young man in good health. Some clones in this sample may be carry-over from other donors' samples. The sample was naive CD4+ T cells from PBMCs. Subset specified: CD45RA+ positively selected. The chain links TRBV7-3 to TRBJ2-2; the match to TRBD1 covers 11 bases. The CDR3, as DNA: TGTGCCAGCAGCCCCCGAGGGACAGGGGGTGGTGTGGGAACCGGGGAGCTGTTTTTT. Its translation: CASSPRGTGGGVGTGELFF.